Each of the 11 T cell receptor beta chains below was sequenced from the same sample in a study of blood T cell repertoires in COVID-19. Generated by immunoSEQ multiplex PCR, the TCRdb table keeps only in-frame clones and is missing some. The table includes about 67,000 clones, around four fifths detected once. What was sequenced was peripheral blood. These receptors all stem from a human donor in a cohort sampled during active COVID-19.

The V and J genes are TRBV30 and TRBJ1-2; D gene ambiguous. CDR3 size: 14 residues. Looked up from germline, CDR1 is GTSNPN and CDR2 is SVGIG (reference sequence). V shed 4 bases and J shed 5 bases, with 17 bases lying between them. CDR3 region: CAWNRWATKYGYTF. CDR3 bases: TGTGCCTGGAATAGGTGGGCAACCAAGTATGGCTACACCTTC.

This chain links TRBV28 with TRBJ1-4; maybe TRBD1 (6 bases). Trimming left V 5 bases short and J 8 bases short, with 15 bases between. This CDR3 is built from 14 residues. Germline CDR1 MDHEN, CDR2 SYDVKM. Here the CDR3 reads CASSIGGQGEKLFF. In DNA form, the CDR3 reads TGTGCCAGCAGTATCGGGGGGCAAGGAGAAAAACTGTTTTTT.

The V and J genes are TRBV11-2 and TRBJ1-1; D ambiguous. Looked up from germline, CDR1 is SGHAT and CDR2 is FQNNGV. V lost 1 base and J 1 base, leaving 7 bases between the germline ends. CDR3 length: 14 residues. The CDR3 region has the DNA TGTGCCAGCAGCTTAGGGGCGGGGAACACTGAAGCTTTCTTT. This encodes CASSLGAGNTEAFF.

V gene TRBV7-6 combines with J gene TRBJ2-5, with D possibly TRBD2 on 6 matching bases. The CDR3 sequence is 15 residues long. V was pared by 2 bases and J by 3 bases, with 13 bases between. Germline V gene lookup returns CDR1 SGHVS and CDR2 FNYEAQ. The CDR3 reads CASSLSGRGKETQYF. The DNA of the CDR3 is TGTGCCAGCAGCTTAAGTGGTCGGGGGAAAGAGACCCAGTACTTC. Combining the CDR3 with reference TRBV7-6 and TRBJ2-5 gives the whole variable domain GAGVSQSPRYKVTKRGQDVALRCDPISGHVSLYWYRQALGQGPEFLTYFNYEAQQDKSGLPNDRFSAERPEGSISTLTIQRTEQRDSAMYRCASSLSGRGKETQYFGPGTRLLVL.

This clone has only a few counts. This chain's CDR3 is CASSLVQGASGYEQYF. The CDR3 DNA reads TGTGCCAGCAGCTTAGTCCAGGGTGCCTCTGGGTACGAGCAGTACTTC. The J gene is TRBJ2-7, the V gene TRBV7-6; tentative D call: TRBD1 (5 bases). Trimming pared 1 base from V and 4 bases from J, leaving 17 bases between. The CDR3 runs 16 residues. Germline CDR1 SGHVS, CDR2 FNYEAQ.

This clone came up once. The rearrangement joins TRBV6-5 to TRBJ2-7, with 8 bases identical to TRBD1. Germline CDR1 is MNHEY and CDR2 is SVGAGI. Trimming cost V 6 bases and J 0 bases; bases outside gene matches: 7. The CDR3 has 15 amino acids. This chain's CDR3 is CASRRGQDGSYEQYF. CDR3 nucleotide sequence: TGTGCCAGCAGGAGGGGACAGGACGGCTCCTACGAGCAGTACTTC.

The V call is TRBV10-3, the J call TRBJ1-1; TRBD1 is a possible D gene (5 bases). Germline CDR1 reads ENHRY; CDR2 reads SYGVKD. The V gene lost 8 bases and the J gene lost 1 base, with 11 bases spanning the gap. The CDR3 sequence is 13 residues long. CDR3 sequence reads: CAIAQTENTEAFF. In DNA form, the CDR3 reads TGTGCCATCGCACAGACAGAGAACACTGAAGCTTTCTTT.

V and J are TRBV28 and TRBJ2-7; a possible D gene is TRBD1 (7 bases). V was cut by 2 bases and J by 4 bases, with 12 bases left in between. From germline, CDR1 is MDHEN and CDR2 SYDVKM. The length of the CDR3 is 14 residues. The chain's CDR3 is CASSLPGGIYEQYF. For the CDR3, the DNA is TGTGCCAGCAGTTTACCAGGGGGGATTTACGAGCAGTACTTC.

There are a few counts of this clone. The chain joins TRBV30 to TRBJ1-5; D not certain. The CDR3 has 12 residues. Per the germline V gene, CDR1 is GTSNPN and CDR2 is SVGIG (reference sequence). V lost 0 bases, J lost 11 bases, and 11 bases lay in between. The CDR3 sequence: CAWSVPSRAQHF. CDR3 nucleotide sequence: TGTGCCTGGAGTGTCCCCAGTCGGGCCCAGCATTTT.

This clone was seen a few times. Here the CDR3 reads CASMRVAGADTQYF. In DNA, the CDR3 is TGTGCCAGCATGAGGGTGGCAGGGGCAGATACGCAGTATTTT. V usage is TRBV6-5 and J usage is TRBJ2-3; a weak D match, TRBD1 (6 bases). Germline CDR1 MNHEY, CDR2 SVGAGI. The V end lost 7 bases, the J end lost 4 bases, and 15 bases lay between the germline ends. The CDR3 spans 14 residues.

This clone was recorded only once. In DNA form, the CDR3 reads TGTGCCAGCAGTGATAGTCTAGCGGGGGGAGATACGCAGTATTTT. This translates into CASSDSLAGGDTQYF. The chain couples TRBV6-1 to TRBJ2-3; 11 bases line up with TRBD2. V trimming: 3 bases; J trimming: 5 bases; junction bases outside the gene matches: 4. The CDR3 consists of 15 residues. CDR1 and CDR2 from the germline V gene are MNHNS and SASEGT.